A selection of T cell receptor beta chains follows, all from one sample in a study of early T cells in non-severe SARS-CoV-2 infection. Each CDR3 protein is one row after TCRdb ran MiXCR on the 5' RACE reads. The sample yields 30,000 to 40,000 distinct CDR3 sequences, over 4.5% seen once. The sequenced sample was whole blood. Receptor source: an adult who was a healthcare worker with PCR-confirmed SARS-CoV-2 infection or an uninfected control (not recorded which). Both conserved end residues are part of each CDR3. Each record gives: V gene, J gene, D gene, clone size, CDR3 DNA, CDR3 protein. D genes are given only for firm matches. The size of a clone is reported for some rows only, either as once, few or many, or as a class for expanded clones.

TRBV2,TRBJ2-3,TRBD1,many,TGTGCCAGCAGTGAAGGTGGACAGGGGTACACAGATACGCAGTATTTT,CASSEGGQGYTDTQYF
TRBV5-1,TRBJ1-2,-,many,TGCGCCAGCAGCTTCGACGAGAGCTATGGCTACACCTTC,CASSFDESYGYTF
TRBV6-6,TRBJ2-3,TRBD1,many,TGTGCCAGCAGTTATCACCGGGGACAGGGCGCAGATACGCAGTATTTT,CASSYHRGQGADTQYF
TRBV27,TRBJ2-1,-,many,TGTGCCAGCAGTTTGATGGGGGTGAACCGGGAGCAGTTCTTC,CASSLMGVNREQFF
TRBV29-1,TRBJ2-2,-,many,TGCAGCGTTGAAGGTTCCACCGGGGAGCTGTTTTTT,CSVEGSTGELFF
TRBV7-2,TRBJ2-1,-,many,TGTGCCAGCAGCGCCACAGGTGCCAGGGAGTTCTTC,CASSATGAREFF
TRBV27,TRBJ2-2,-,many,TGTGCCAGCAGTTTTAAAGGGCAGCGATTCACCGGGGAGCTGTTTTTT,CASSFKGQRFTGELFF
TRBV6-5,TRBJ2-3,-,many,TGTGCCAGCAGTTACACGCAGATTACTGATACGCAGTATTTT,CASSYTQITDTQYF
TRBV12-3/TRBV12-4,TRBJ2-3,-,many,TGTGCCAGCGTCTTCGGGAAAGATACGCAGTATTTT,CASVFGKDTQYF
TRBV7-2,TRBJ2-7,-,-,TGTGCCAGCAGCTTACGGTGGGGGAGCGAGCAGTACTTC,CASSLRWGSEQYF
TRBV7-2,TRBJ2-7,-,-,TGTGCCAGCAGCTTAGCGGCTAGGGAGCAGTACTTC,CASSLAAREQYF
TRBV29-1,TRBJ1-2,-,many,TGCAGCGTCCAGGCGGCAATTTATGGCTACACCTTC,CSVQAAIYGYTF
TRBV7-9,TRBJ2-1,-,-,TGTGCCAGCAGCTTAGAAGGGCCCCTAGCCATCCCTAGCTCCTACAATGAGCAGTTCTTC,CASSLEGPLAIPSSYNEQFF
TRBV12-3/TRBV12-4,TRBJ2-7,TRBD2,many,TGTGCCAGCAGTTTGGGAGGGAGGTCGAACGAGCAGTACTTC,CASSLGGRSNEQYF
TRBV27,TRBJ2-4,-,-,TGTGCCAGCAGTTTTATCGGGGGCGGTGGAAAAAACATTCAGTACTTC,CASSFIGGGGKNIQYF
TRBV6-5,TRBJ2-2,-,many,TGTGCCAGCAGTTACTCGTTATGGGTCGTGAACACCGGGGAGCTGTTTTTT,CASSYSLWVVNTGELFF
TRBV5-1,TRBJ2-7,TRBD1,-,TGCGCCAGCAGCCCCGGACAGGCCGCCTACGAGCAGTACTTC,CASSPGQAAYEQYF
TRBV7-2,TRBJ2-3,TRBD2,many,TGTGCCAGCAGCCCCCCGGGACTAGCGGGGGGCACAGATACGCAGTATTTT,CASSPPGLAGGTDTQYF
TRBV10-3,TRBJ2-1,TRBD2,few,TGTGCCATCAGTGATGGACTAGCGGGGTTCAATGAGCAGTTCTTC,CAISDGLAGFNEQFF
TRBV7-2,TRBJ2-1,TRBD2,few,TGTGCCAGCAGCTTAGATGGTGCGGGAGCGGTTGAGCAGTTCTTC,CASSLDGAGAVEQFF
TRBV30,TRBJ2-1,-,many,TGTGCCTGGAGTGTCTTAACGGGGCTATACAATGAGCAGTTCTTC,CAWSVLTGLYNEQFF
TRBV4-3,TRBJ2-7,TRBD1,many,TGCGCCAGCAGCCAGGTCCGCCTTCCGGGACAGGGGTCCTACGAGCAGTACTTC,CASSQVRLPGQGSYEQYF
TRBV7-3,TRBJ1-1,-,many,TGTGCCAGCAGCTCAGAGAGGGGTCGGAGGGAAGCTTTCTTT,CASSSERGRREAFF
TRBV11-2,TRBJ2-2,TRBD1,medium-sized,TGTGCCAGCAGCCCCGGACAGGGACCTTTGGAGCTGTTTTTT,CASSPGQGPLELFF
TRBV12-3/TRBV12-4,TRBJ2-1,TRBD2,many,TGTGCCAGCAGCCGTGCGGGGGGGTCCTACAATGAGCAGTTCTTC,CASSRAGGSYNEQFF
TRBV12-3/TRBV12-4,TRBJ2-1,-,many,TGTGCCAGCAGTTTAGCTCATGACAGGACCAATGAGCAGTTCTTC,CASSLAHDRTNEQFF
TRBV7-2,TRBJ1-6,-,-,TGTGCCAGCAGCCTGGTAGCCTATAATTCACCCCTCCACTTT,CASSLVAYNSPLHF
TRBV20-1,TRBJ2-3,TRBD2,many,TGCTCACCTAAAGCGGGGAGCACAGATACGCAGTATTTT,CSPKAGSTDTQYF